These T cell receptor beta chains were read from a single sample in a study of CXCR3-negative and CXCR3-positive naive CD8 T cells. From its re-call of the 5' RACE reads, TCRdb lists each CDR3 protein once, without DNA. This table holds 50,000 to 75,000 distinct CDR3 sequences. Specimen: naive CXCR3- CD8+ T cells from blood. Source of these receptors: a human donor in good health. Some clones in this sample may be carry-over from other donors' samples. The CDR3 runs from the conserved cysteine through the conserved F or W.

TRBV4-2	TRBJ1-2	CASSLPGGGTYGYTF
TRBV4-2	TRBJ1-6	CASSQEFMGTSNSPLHF
TRBV27	TRBJ2-7	CASSLGLAGESYEQYF
TRBV29-1	TRBJ2-7	CSVAVIGQGSYEQYF
TRBV4-1	TRBJ2-7	CASSQVTSGKVEQYF
TRBV6-6	TRBJ1-1	CASSLGAPRGDTEAFF
TRBV23-1	TRBJ2-1	CASSLHSGTEYNEQFF
TRBV28	TRBJ2-7	CASRGETETYEQYF
TRBV7-9	TRBJ2-2	CASSPPLTTRDTGELFF
TRBV15	TRBJ1-4	CAPPKDRATNEKLFF
TRBV19	TRBJ2-1	CASSIGERGHNEQFF
TRBV15	TRBJ2-1	CATRLGQGVDEQFF
TRBV6-2/TRBV6-3	TRBJ2-1	CASSYIRASGAHYNEQFF
TRBV29-1	TRBJ2-7	CSVESKGGGIGDEQYF
TRBV12-3/TRBV12-4	TRBJ2-7	CASSFDRFEQYF
TRBV7-8	TRBJ2-7	CASRLQGAVNYEQYF
TRBV7-9	TRBJ2-2	CASSLETGNTGELFF
TRBV12-3/TRBV12-4	TRBJ2-3	CASSPWGESSTDTQYF
TRBV29-1	TRBJ2-7	CSVDDSYEQYF
TRBV29-1	TRBJ2-2	CSVESTGELFF
TRBV9	TRBJ1-1	CASSVYGGNTEAFF
TRBV6-5	TRBJ2-3	CASSGTAIQTDTQYF
TRBV29-1	TRBJ2-5	CSVEDRDRVIETQYF
TRBV12-3/TRBV12-4	TRBJ2-2	CASNSDRGLGPNTGELFF